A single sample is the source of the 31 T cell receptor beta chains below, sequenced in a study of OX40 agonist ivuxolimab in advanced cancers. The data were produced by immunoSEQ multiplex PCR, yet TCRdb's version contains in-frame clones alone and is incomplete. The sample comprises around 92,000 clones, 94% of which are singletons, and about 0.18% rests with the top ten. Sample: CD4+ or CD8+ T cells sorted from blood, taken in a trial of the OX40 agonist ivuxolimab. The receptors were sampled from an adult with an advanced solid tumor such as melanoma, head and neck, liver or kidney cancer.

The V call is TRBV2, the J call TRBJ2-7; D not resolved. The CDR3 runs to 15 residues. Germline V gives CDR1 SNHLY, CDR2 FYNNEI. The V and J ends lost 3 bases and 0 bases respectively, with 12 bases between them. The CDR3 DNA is TGTGCCAGCAGTGACGAGACGATCCCCTCCTACGAGCAGTACTTC. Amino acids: CASSDETIPSYEQYF.

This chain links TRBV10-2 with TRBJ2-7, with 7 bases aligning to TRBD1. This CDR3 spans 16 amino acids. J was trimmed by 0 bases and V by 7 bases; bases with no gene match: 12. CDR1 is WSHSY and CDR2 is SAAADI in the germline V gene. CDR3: CASTDPGQPSSYEQYF. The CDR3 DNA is TGCGCCAGCACCGACCCGGGACAGCCGAGCTCCTACGAGCAGTACTTC.

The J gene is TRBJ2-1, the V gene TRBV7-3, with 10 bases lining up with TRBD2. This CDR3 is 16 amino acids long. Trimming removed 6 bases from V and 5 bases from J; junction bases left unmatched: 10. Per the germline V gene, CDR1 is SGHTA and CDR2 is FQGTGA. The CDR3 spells CASSPPGLASHNEQFF. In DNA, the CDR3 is TGTGCCAGCAGTCCACCGGGACTAGCGTCCCACAATGAGCAGTTCTTC.

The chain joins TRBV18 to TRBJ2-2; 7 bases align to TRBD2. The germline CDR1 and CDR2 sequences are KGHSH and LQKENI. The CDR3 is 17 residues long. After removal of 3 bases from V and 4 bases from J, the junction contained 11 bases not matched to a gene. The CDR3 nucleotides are TGTGCCAGCTCACCTATAGCGGGCGGGGGATCCACCGGGGAGCTGTTTTTT. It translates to CASSPIAGGGSTGELFF.

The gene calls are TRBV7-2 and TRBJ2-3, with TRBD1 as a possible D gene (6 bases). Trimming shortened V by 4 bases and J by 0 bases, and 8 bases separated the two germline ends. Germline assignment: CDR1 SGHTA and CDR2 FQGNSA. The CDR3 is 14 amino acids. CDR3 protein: CASSSGQSTDTQYF. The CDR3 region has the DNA TGTGCCAGCAGCTCCGGACAGAGCACAGATACGCAGTATTTT.

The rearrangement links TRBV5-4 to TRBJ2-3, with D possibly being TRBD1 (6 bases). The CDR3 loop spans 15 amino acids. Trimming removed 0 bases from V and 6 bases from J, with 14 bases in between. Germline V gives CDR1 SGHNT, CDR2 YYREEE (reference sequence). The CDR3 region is CASSLAHRVEDTQYF. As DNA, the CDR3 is TGTGCCAGCAGCTTGGCCCACAGGGTGGAGGATACGCAGTATTTT.

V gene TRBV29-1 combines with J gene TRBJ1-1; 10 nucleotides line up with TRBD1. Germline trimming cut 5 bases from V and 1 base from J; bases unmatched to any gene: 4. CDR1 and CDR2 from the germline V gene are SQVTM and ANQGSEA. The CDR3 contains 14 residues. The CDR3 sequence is CSVRTGGTNTEAFF. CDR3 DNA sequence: TGCAGCGTTAGGACAGGGGGGACGAACACTGAAGCTTTCTTT.

In DNA, the CDR3 is TGTGCCAGCAGCTATCAGGGGACCCCGACATTCTATAGCAATCAGCCCCAGCATTTT. This encodes CASSYQGTPTFYSNQPQHF. The chain couples TRBV5-6 to TRBJ1-5; possible D gene TRBD1, 6 bases. V lost 3 bases, J lost 0 bases, and 22 bases lay in between. This CDR3 has 19 residues. Per the germline V gene, CDR1 is SGHDT and CDR2 is YYEEEE. The whole variable domain, filled in from reference TRBV5-6 and TRBJ1-5, reads DAGVTQSPTHLIKTRGQQVTLRCSPKSGHDTVSWYQQALGQGPQFIFQYYEEEERQRGNFPDRFSGHQFPNYSSELNVNALLLGDSALYLCASSYQGTPTFYSNQPQHFGDGTRLSIL.

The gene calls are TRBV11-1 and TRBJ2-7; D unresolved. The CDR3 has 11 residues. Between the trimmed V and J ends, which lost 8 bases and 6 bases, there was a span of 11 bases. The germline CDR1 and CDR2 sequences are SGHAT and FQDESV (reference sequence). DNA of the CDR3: TGTGCCAGCGGCCCCGACGGCGAGCAGTACTTC. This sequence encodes CASGPDGEQYF.

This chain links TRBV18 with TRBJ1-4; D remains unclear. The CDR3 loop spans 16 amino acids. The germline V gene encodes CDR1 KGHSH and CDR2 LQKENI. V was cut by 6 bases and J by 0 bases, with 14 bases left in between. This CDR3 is CASSPARLATNEKLFF. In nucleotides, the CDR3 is TGTGCCAGCTCCCCGGCCAGGCTTGCAACTAATGAAAAACTGTTTTTT.

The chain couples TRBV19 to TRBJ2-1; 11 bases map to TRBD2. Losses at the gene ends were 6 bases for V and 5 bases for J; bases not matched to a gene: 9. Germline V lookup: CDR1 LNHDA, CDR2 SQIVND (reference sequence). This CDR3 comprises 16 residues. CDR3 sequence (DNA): TGTGCCAGTAGCAGGCTGACTAGCGGGGTTAACAATGAGCAGTTCTTC. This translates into CASSRLTSGVNNEQFF.

DNA of the CDR3: TGCAGTGCTGGCCGAGGAAACACCATATATTTT. Amino acid sequence: CSAGRGNTIYF. V is TRBV20-1 and J is TRBJ1-3; D unresolved. Looked up from germline, CDR1 is DFQATT and CDR2 is SNEGSKA (reference sequence). The CDR3 is 11 residues long. Trimming pared 5 bases from V and 4 bases from J, leaving 6 bases between.

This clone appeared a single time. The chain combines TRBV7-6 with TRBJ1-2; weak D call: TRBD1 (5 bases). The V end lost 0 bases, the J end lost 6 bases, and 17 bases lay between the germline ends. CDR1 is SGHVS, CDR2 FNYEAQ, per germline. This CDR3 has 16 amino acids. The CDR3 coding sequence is TGTGCCAGCAGCTTAGCTGGGGACGGAGCCCTCAATGGCTACACCTTC. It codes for CASSLAGDGALNGYTF. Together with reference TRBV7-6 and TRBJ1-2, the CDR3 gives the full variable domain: GAGVSQSPRYKVTKRGQDVALRCDPISGHVSLYWYRQALGQGPEFLTYFNYEAQQDKSGLPNDRFSAERPEGSISTLTIQRTEQRDSAMYRCASSLAGDGALNGYTFGSGTRLTVV.

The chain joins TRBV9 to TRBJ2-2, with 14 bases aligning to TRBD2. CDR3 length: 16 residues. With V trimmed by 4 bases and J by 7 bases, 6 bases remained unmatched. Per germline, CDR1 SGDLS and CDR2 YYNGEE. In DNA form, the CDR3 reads TGTGCCAGCAGCCCAGGGACTAGCGGGAGAGGCGGGGAGCTGTTTTTT. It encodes CASSPGTSGRGGELFF.

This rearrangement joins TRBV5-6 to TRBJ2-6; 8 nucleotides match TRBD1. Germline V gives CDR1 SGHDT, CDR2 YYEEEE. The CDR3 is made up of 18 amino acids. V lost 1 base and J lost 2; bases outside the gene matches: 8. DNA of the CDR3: TGTGCCAGCAGCTTGATCGGCAGGGGGCAGGCTGGGGCCAACGTCCTGACTTTC. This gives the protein CASSLIGRGQAGANVLTF.

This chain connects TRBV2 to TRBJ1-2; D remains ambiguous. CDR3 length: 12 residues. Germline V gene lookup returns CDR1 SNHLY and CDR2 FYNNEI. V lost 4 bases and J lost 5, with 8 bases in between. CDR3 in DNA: TGTGCCAGCAGTGCCGCAAGGTATGGCTACACCTTC. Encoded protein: CASSAARYGYTF.

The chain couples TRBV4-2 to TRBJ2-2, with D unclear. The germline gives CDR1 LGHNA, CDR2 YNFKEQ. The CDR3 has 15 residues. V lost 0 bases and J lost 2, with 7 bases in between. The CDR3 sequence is CASSQEFFNTGELFF. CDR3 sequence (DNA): TGTGCCAGCAGCCAAGAATTCTTTAACACCGGGGAGCTGTTTTTT.

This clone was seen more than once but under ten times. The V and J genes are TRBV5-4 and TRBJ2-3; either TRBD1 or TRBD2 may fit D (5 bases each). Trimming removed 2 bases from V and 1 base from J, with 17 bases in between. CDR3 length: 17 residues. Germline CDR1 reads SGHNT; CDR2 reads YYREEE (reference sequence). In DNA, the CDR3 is TGTGCCAGCAGCTTTTTGGGGAGCCAGGGAGGCACAGATACGCAGTATTTT. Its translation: CASSFLGSQGGTDTQYF.

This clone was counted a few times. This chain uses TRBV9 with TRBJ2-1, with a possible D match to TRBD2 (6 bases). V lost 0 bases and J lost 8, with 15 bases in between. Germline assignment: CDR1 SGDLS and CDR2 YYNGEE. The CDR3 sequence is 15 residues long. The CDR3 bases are TGTGCCAGCAGCGTAGATGGGGGGAGTCGACATGAGCAGTTCTTC. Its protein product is CASSVDGGSRHEQFF. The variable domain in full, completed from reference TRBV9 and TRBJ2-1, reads DSGVTQTPKHLITATGQRVTLRCSPRSGDLSVYWYQQSLDQGLQFLIQYYNGEERAKGNILERFSAQQFPDLHSELNLSSLELGDSALYFCASSVDGGSRHEQFFGPGTRLTVL.

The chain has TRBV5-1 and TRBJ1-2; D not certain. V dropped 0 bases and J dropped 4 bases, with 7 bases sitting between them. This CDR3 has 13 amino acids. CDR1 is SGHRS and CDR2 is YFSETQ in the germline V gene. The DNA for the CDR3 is TGCGCCAGCAGCTTGGAGGACCTCTATGGCTACACCTTC. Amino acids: CASSLEDLYGYTF.

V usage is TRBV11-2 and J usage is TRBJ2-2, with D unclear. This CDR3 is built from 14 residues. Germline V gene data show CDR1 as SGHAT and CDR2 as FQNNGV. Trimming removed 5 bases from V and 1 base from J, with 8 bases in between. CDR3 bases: TGTGCCAGCAGCCTCGACGGGAACACCGGGGAGCTGTTTTTT. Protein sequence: CASSLDGNTGELFF.

The CDR3 loop is CASSQVAGRGPATGELFF. The CDR3 bases are TGCGCCAGCAGCCAGGTTGCGGGGCGGGGGCCCGCCACCGGGGAGCTGTTTTTT. This rearrangement joins TRBV4-3 to TRBJ2-2; D is possibly TRBD2 (7 bases). Germline-derived CDR1 and CDR2 are LGHNA and YSLEER. This CDR3 comprises 18 residues. V was clipped by 3 bases and J by 4 bases, with 21 bases between them.

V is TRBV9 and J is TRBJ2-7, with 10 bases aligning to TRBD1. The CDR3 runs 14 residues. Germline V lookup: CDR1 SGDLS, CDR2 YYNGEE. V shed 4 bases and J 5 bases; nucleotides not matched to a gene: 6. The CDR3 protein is CASSLRQGAHEQYF. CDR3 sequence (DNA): TGTGCCAGCAGCCTGCGACAGGGGGCCCACGAGCAGTACTTC.

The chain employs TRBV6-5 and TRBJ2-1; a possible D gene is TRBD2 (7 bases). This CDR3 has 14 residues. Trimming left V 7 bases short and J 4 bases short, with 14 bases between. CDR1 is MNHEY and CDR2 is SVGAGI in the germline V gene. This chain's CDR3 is CASKTGGRYNEQFF. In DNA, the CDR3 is TGTGCCAGCAAGACGGGGGGCCGGTACAATGAGCAGTTCTTC.

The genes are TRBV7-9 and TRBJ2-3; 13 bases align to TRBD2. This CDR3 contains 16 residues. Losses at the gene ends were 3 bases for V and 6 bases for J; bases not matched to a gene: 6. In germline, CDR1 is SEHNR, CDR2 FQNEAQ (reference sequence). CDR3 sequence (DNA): TGTGCCAGCAGCTTCGGACTAGCGGGGGCTCGGGATACGCAGTATTTT. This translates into CASSFGLAGARDTQYF.

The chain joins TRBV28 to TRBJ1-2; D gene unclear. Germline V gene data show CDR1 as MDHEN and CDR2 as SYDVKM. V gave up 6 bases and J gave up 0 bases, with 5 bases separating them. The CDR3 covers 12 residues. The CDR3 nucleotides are TGTGCCAGCAGCCCAGCTAACTATGGCTACACCTTC. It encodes CASSPANYGYTF.

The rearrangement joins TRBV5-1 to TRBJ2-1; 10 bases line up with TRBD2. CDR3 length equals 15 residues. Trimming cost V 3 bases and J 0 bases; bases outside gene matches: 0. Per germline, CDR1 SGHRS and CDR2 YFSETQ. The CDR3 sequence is CASSSSGSSYNEQFF. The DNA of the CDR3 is TGCGCCAGCAGCTCTAGCGGGAGCTCCTACAATGAGCAGTTCTTC.

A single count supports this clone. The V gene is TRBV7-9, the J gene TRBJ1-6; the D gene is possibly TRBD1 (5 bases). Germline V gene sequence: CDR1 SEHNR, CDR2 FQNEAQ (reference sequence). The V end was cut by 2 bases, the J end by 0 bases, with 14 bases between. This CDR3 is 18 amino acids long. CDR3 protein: CASSLSSAGSSYNSPLHF. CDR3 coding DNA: TGTGCCAGCAGCTTATCGTCGGCAGGGAGCTCCTATAATTCACCCCTCCACTTT.

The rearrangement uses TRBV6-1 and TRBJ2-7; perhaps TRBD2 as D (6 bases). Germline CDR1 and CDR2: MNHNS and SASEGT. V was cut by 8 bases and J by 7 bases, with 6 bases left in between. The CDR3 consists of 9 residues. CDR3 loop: CASGREQYF. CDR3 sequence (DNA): TGTGCCAGCGGGAGGGAGCAGTACTTC.

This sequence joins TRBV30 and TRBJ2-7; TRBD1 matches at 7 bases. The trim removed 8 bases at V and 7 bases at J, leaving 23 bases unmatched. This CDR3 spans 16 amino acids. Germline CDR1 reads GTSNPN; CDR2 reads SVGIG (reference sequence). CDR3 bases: TGTGCCCAGACTGGGGCATGGAAGACAGGGTTTTTTGAGCAGTACTTC. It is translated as CAQTGAWKTGFFEQYF.

The CDR3 sequence: CASSIGTSVTYEQYF. CDR3 nucleotide sequence: TGTGCCAGTAGTATCGGGACTAGCGTAACCTACGAGCAGTACTTC. The chain employs TRBV19 and TRBJ2-7; 10 nucleotides line up with TRBD2. Trimming took 3 bases from V and 2 from J; bases not matched to a gene: 4. Germline V gene sequence: CDR1 LNHDA, CDR2 SQIVND (reference sequence). The CDR3 covers 15 residues.